Presented here are 32 T cell receptor beta chains from one specimen sequenced in a study of blood T cell repertoires in COVID-19. Using immunoSEQ multiplex PCR, the repertoire was profiled, and TCRdb retains in-frame clones only, with some absent. The sample includes 200,000 to 250,000 clones, less than 90% of them seen just once. The specimen was peripheral blood. The receptors here all came from a woman of 80 years or more with active or convalescent COVID-19.

This chain uses TRBV4-3 with TRBJ2-1; D is perhaps TRBD2 (6 bases). V gave up 3 bases and J gave up 11 bases, with 14 bases separating them. This CDR3 comprises 13 residues. The germline gives CDR1 LGHNA, CDR2 YSLEER. CDR3: CASSQTRTGKQFF. The CDR3 coding sequence is TGCGCCAGCAGCCAGACTAGGACGGGAAAGCAGTTCTTC.

V gene TRBV5-1 combines with J gene TRBJ1-6; D is ambiguous. This CDR3 comprises 15 residues. The germline V gene encodes CDR1 SGHRS and CDR2 YFSETQ. Deletions cut 7 bases from V and 8 bases from J, with 19 bases between. The CDR3 nucleotides read TGCGCCAGCTGGCCTACTTCGGGTATTGATTCACCCCTCCACTTT. It specifies CASWPTSGIDSPLHF.

V usage is TRBV5-4 and J usage is TRBJ1-1; 8 nucleotides match TRBD1. V lost 2 bases, J lost 0 bases, and 6 bases stayed unmatched. The CDR3 totals 16 residues. Germline assignment: CDR1 SGHNT and CDR2 YYREEE (reference sequence). CDR3 protein: CASSFGAGGMNTEAFF. CDR3 DNA: TGTGCCAGCAGCTTCGGGGCAGGGGGCATGAACACTGAAGCTTTCTTT.

The rearrangement links TRBV10-3 to TRBJ1-2, with 7 bases identical to TRBD1. CDR1 is ENHRY and CDR2 is SYGVKD in the germline V gene. The CDR3 consists of 15 residues. V trimming: 0 bases; J trimming: 8 bases; junction bases outside the gene matches: 9. The CDR3 coding sequence is TGTGCCATCAGTGAGTCGAGGAGGGGGCTTGAGGGCTACACCTTC. It specifies CAISESRRGLEGYTF.

The chain couples TRBV5-5 to TRBJ1-3; TRBD1 might be the D (5 bases). This CDR3 has 14 residues. The V end lost 1 base, the J end lost 2 bases, and 7 bases lay between the germline ends. Germline CDR1 is SGHKS and CDR2 is YYEKEE (reference sequence). CDR3 sequence: CASSLQGAGNTIYF. The DNA of the CDR3 is TGTGCCAGCAGCTTGCAGGGTGCTGGAAACACCATATATTTT.

The chain links TRBV19 to TRBJ2-3; weak D call: TRBD1 (6 bases). The CDR3 spans 16 residues. The V gene lost 3 bases and the J gene lost 1 base, with 14 bases spanning the gap. Germline-derived CDR1 and CDR2 are LNHDA and SQIVND (reference sequence). The DNA for the CDR3 is TGTGCCAGTAGTATGTCAGGGGCGCGGGGCACAGATACGCAGTATTTT. It is translated as CASSMSGARGTDTQYF.

The gene calls are TRBV5-1 and TRBJ2-5; 13 nucleotides align to TRBD2. V dropped 2 bases and J dropped 0; count of bases not matched to a gene: 7. Germline assignment: CDR1 SGHRS and CDR2 YFSETQ. The CDR3 extends over 18 amino acids. The DNA of the CDR3 is TGCGCCAGCAGCTTCGGGACTAGCGGGGTCCCGTACCAAGAGACCCAGTACTTC. Amino acids: CASSFGTSGVPYQETQYF.

This clone has only one observation. This rearrangement joins TRBV6-2 or TRBV6-3 to TRBJ1-1, with TRBD1 as a possible D gene (6 bases). The CDR3 totals 13 residues. Per the germline V gene, CDR1 is MNHEY and CDR2 is SVGEGT. The V and J ends lost 5 bases and 3 bases respectively, with 10 bases between them. The CDR3 loop is CASSQQGDTEAFF. The CDR3 DNA follows: TGTGCCAGCAGTCAACAGGGAGACACTGAAGCTTTCTTT.

V usage is TRBV7-2 and J usage is TRBJ2-2; TRBD2 is a possible D gene (6 bases). V was trimmed by 6 bases and J by 0 bases, leaving 11 bases between them. The CDR3 spans 15 residues. CDR1 is SGHTA, CDR2 FQGNSA, per germline. Written as DNA, the CDR3 is TGTGCCAGCAGTTCTCGGGGGACGAACACCGGGGAGCTGTTTTTT. Amino acids: CASSSRGTNTGELFF.

The chain recombines TRBV5-1 with TRBJ2-1; 10 nucleotides match TRBD2. In germline, CDR1 is SGHRS, CDR2 YFSETQ. The CDR3 extends over 14 amino acids. The trim removed 3 bases at V and 8 bases at J, leaving 5 bases unmatched. CDR3 nucleotides: TGCGCCAGCAGCTCCCTAGCGGGGGTGGATGAGCAGTTCTTC. It translates to CASSSLAGVDEQFF.

This clone was seen a handful of times. For the CDR3, the DNA is TGTGCCAGCAGCCCTAGCGGGAGGGCCGGTGAGCAGTTCTTC. This gives the protein CASSPSGRAGEQFF. The rearrangement joins TRBV5-4 to TRBJ2-1, with 12 bases identical to TRBD2. Germline values: CDR1 SGHNT, CDR2 YYREEE (reference sequence). The trim removed 4 bases at V and 9 bases at J, leaving 5 bases unmatched. The CDR3 is 14 amino acids.

This clone showed up just a few times. The chain joins TRBV6-5 to TRBJ1-5; D is unclear. The germline CDR1 and CDR2 sequences are MNHEY and SVGAGI. The CDR3 length is 14 residues. The ends were cut back, 8 bases at V and 1 base at J, with 12 bases in the middle. CDR3 amino acids: CASVSGSSNQPQHF. Written as DNA, the CDR3 is TGTGCCAGCGTGTCAGGCTCCAGCAATCAGCCCCAGCATTTT.

The J gene is TRBJ1-2, the V gene TRBV5-1; D not resolved. From germline, CDR1 is SGHRS and CDR2 YFSETQ. Deletions cut 1 base from V and 6 bases from J, with 13 bases between. The CDR3 covers 14 residues. CDR3 residues: CASSLSLQADGYTF. The CDR3 DNA follows: TGCGCCAGCAGCTTGTCGTTGCAGGCAGATGGCTACACCTTC.

This clone is a singleton in its sample. This chain uses TRBV7-2 with TRBJ1-6, with TRBD1 as a possible D gene (5 bases). The germline gives CDR1 SGHTA, CDR2 FQGNSA. Trimming shortened V by 3 bases and J by 2 bases, and 8 bases separated the two germline ends. CDR3 size: 15 residues. CDR3 in DNA: TGTGCCAGCAGCTTCCGGACACCCTATAATTCACCCCTCCACTTT. Its protein is CASSFRTPYNSPLHF.

The chain recombines TRBV30 with TRBJ2-7, with a possible D match to TRBD1 (5 bases). Trimming shortened V by 0 bases and J by 6 bases, and 9 bases separated the two germline ends. Germline-derived CDR1 and CDR2 are GTSNPN and SVGIG (reference sequence). This CDR3 spans 12 amino acids. CDR3 in amino acids: CAWSVPGIEQYF. In DNA, the CDR3 is TGTGCCTGGAGTGTTCCAGGGATCGAGCAGTACTTC.

A single count supports this clone. Other nucleotide sequences in the sample specify the same CDR3. V is TRBV7-2 and J is TRBJ2-3; 15 bases align to TRBD2. From germline, CDR1 is SGHTA and CDR2 FQGNSA. CDR3 length: 16 residues. Germline trimming cut 5 bases from V and 4 bases from J; bases unmatched to any gene: 4. CDR3 region: CASSLGLAGGPDTQYF. The DNA of the CDR3 is TGTGCCAGCAGCCTCGGACTAGCGGGGGGGCCAGATACGCAGTATTTT.

The CDR3 nucleotides read TGTGCCAGCAGCTTACTGACGGGGTACGAGCAGTACTTC. Amino acid sequence: CASSLLTGYEQYF. The J gene is TRBJ2-7, the V gene TRBV7-9, with TRBD2 as a possible D gene (5 bases). The CDR3 sequence is 13 residues long. V lost 2 bases to trimming and J lost 4 bases, with 9 bases between them. Germline CDR1 and CDR2: SEHNR and FQNEAQ (reference sequence).

A few counts support this clone. The rearrangement links TRBV2 to TRBJ1-2; a weak D match, TRBD1 (5 bases). V dropped 5 bases and J dropped 8 bases, with 15 bases sitting between them. Germline loops: CDR1 SNHLY, CDR2 FYNNEI. This CDR3 is built from 13 residues. The CDR3 here is CASSQGGMGGYTF. CDR3 in DNA: TGTGCCAGCAGTCAGGGAGGGATGGGAGGCTACACCTTC.

The chain recombines TRBV5-8 with TRBJ2-1; TRBD2 matches 7 bases. Germline V gene sequence: CDR1 SGHTS, CDR2 YDEGEE. This CDR3 has 18 amino acids. The V gene end was trimmed by 1 base and the J gene end by 0 bases; junction bases not matched to a gene: 10. CDR3: CASSLILLADSSYNEQFF. The CDR3 bases are TGTGCCAGCAGCTTGATCCTGCTAGCGGATAGCTCCTACAATGAGCAGTTCTTC.

V usage is TRBV3-1 (or the pseudogene TRBV3-2) and J usage is TRBJ1-2; the D gene is possibly TRBD1 (6 bases). This CDR3 region has 14 residues. Trimming pared 1 base from V and 7 bases from J, leaving 13 bases between. Germline assignment: CDR1 LGHDT and CDR2 YNNKEL (reference sequence). CDR3 amino acids: CASSQALGGGGYTF. The CDR3 DNA is TGTGCCAGCAGCCAAGCCCTAGGGGGGGGTGGCTACACCTTC.

This sequence joins TRBV24-1 and TRBJ2-1, with 9 bases matching TRBD2. The V segment lost 5 bases and the J segment 8 bases; nucleotides outside the gene matches: 15. CDR3 length equals 17 residues. Germline lookup yields CDR1 KGHDR and CDR2 SFDVKD. The CDR3 spells CATSAPPGGGGGDEQFF. CDR3 coding DNA: TGTGCCACCAGTGCTCCCCCCGGGGGTGGCGGGGGGGATGAGCAGTTCTTC.

The chain combines TRBV7-9 with TRBJ2-7; 9 nucleotides align to TRBD2. Germline CDR1 SEHNR, CDR2 FQNEAQ (reference sequence). The CDR3 extends over 14 amino acids. V lost 6 bases, J lost 2 bases, and 5 bases stayed unmatched. The chain's CDR3 is CASSPAGGTYEQYF. The CDR3 nucleotides are TGTGCCAGCAGTCCCGCGGGGGGGACCTACGAGCAGTACTTC. Combining the CDR3 with reference TRBV7-9 and TRBJ2-7 gives the whole variable domain DTGVSQNPRHKITKRGQNVTFRCDPISEHNRLYWYRQTLGQGPEFLTYFQNEAQLEKSRLLSDRFSAERPKGSFSTLEIQRTEQGDSAMYLCASSPAGGTYEQYFGPGTRLTVT.

The chain carries TRBV27 and TRBJ2-3, with 16 bases matching TRBD2. This CDR3 has 16 amino acids. Per the germline V gene, CDR1 is MNHEY and CDR2 is SMNVEV (reference sequence). J lost 8 bases, V lost 6 bases, and 8 bases had no gene match. CDR3 sequence (DNA): TGTGCCAGCAGCCGCCCGGGACTAGCGGGGGGGGGTACGCAGTATTTT. It codes for CASSRPGLAGGGTQYF.

The chain employs TRBV27 and TRBJ2-7, with D tentatively TRBD1 (5 bases). The V end lost 5 bases, the J end lost 2 bases, and 16 bases lay between the germline ends. Germline V CDR1 and CDR2: MNHEY, SMNVEV (reference sequence). This CDR3 comprises 15 residues. The CDR3 loop is CASSPGREGPYEQYF. CDR3 nucleotide sequence: TGTGCCAGCAGTCCAGGCAGGGAAGGACCCTACGAGCAGTACTTC.

This chain links TRBV6-5 with TRBJ1-2; D may be TRBD1 (5 bases). The CDR3 sequence is 12 residues long. Germline V gene data show CDR1 as MNHEY and CDR2 as SVGAGI. Trimming took 5 bases from V and 5 from J, leaving 9 bases between them. CDR3 residues: CASSRAGYGYTF. Here the CDR3 DNA reads TGTGCCAGCAGTAGGGCAGGGTATGGCTACACCTTC.

This clone was seen more than once but under ten times. The chain combines TRBV10-1 with TRBJ2-5; 8 bases are a match to TRBD1. This CDR3 has 16 amino acids. V shed 3 bases, J shed 7 bases, and the junction held 13 bases outside the gene matches. Germline loops: CDR1 WNHNN, CDR2 SYGVQD (reference sequence). The CDR3 sequence: CASSEADRANSGTQYF. DNA of the CDR3: TGCGCCAGCAGTGAAGCGGACAGGGCCAATTCGGGGACCCAGTACTTC.

The chain links TRBV5-6 to TRBJ1-1; 9 bases align to TRBD1. Germline loops: CDR1 SGHDT, CDR2 YYEEEE. J was trimmed by 3 bases and V by 3 bases; bases with no gene match: 3. The CDR3 totals 14 residues. DNA for the CDR3: TGTGCCAGCAGCTACCGGGACAGGGACACTGAAGCTTTCTTT. Translated, it gives CASSYRDRDTEAFF.

The V and J genes are TRBV10-3 and TRBJ2-3; D is unresolved. The CDR3 runs 14 residues. CDR1 ENHRY and CDR2 SYGVKD come from the germline V gene. With 0 bases removed from V and 6 bases from J, the gap between germline ends came to 10 bases. CDR3 region: CAISESTTSDTQYF. In DNA, the CDR3 is TGTGCCATCAGTGAGTCTACCACATCGGATACGCAGTATTTT.

In its sample, this clone was seen a few times. V usage is TRBV5-1 and J usage is TRBJ2-7; D call uncertain. V gave up 0 bases and J gave up 3 bases, with 13 bases separating them. The CDR3 extends over 15 amino acids. From germline, CDR1 is SGHRS and CDR2 YFSETQ. CDR3 in amino acids: CASSLGASPGYEQYF. In DNA, the CDR3 is TGCGCCAGCAGCTTGGGGGCATCGCCTGGCTACGAGCAGTACTTC.

The chain joins TRBV28 to TRBJ1-2; 8 bases fit TRBD1. The CDR3 consists of 15 residues. Germline CDR1 reads MDHEN; CDR2 reads SYDVKM. Trimming removed 5 bases from V and 4 bases from J; junction bases left unmatched: 9. CDR3 sequence: CASSLRQGPGYGYTF. As DNA, the CDR3 is TGTGCCAGCAGTCTCCGACAGGGGCCCGGCTATGGCTACACCTTC.

The CDR3 loop reads CASSPRQGRSGYTF. DNA for the CDR3: TGTGCCAGCAGCCCAAGACAGGGAAGGTCGGGCTACACCTTC. This chain connects TRBV7-9 to TRBJ1-2; 7 nucleotides match TRBD1. CDR1 and CDR2 (germline): SEHNR, FQNEAQ (reference sequence). Trimming took 5 bases from V and 8 from J; bases not matched to a gene: 11. The CDR3 is made up of 14 amino acids.

V usage is TRBV7-2 and J usage is TRBJ2-5; 7 positions agree with TRBD2. V lost 1 base, J lost 2 bases, and 4 bases stayed unmatched. CDR3 length equals 15 residues. Germline V lookup: CDR1 SGHTA, CDR2 FQGNSA. CDR3 amino acids: CASSLVLARQETQYF. The CDR3 coding sequence is TGTGCCAGCAGCTTAGTACTAGCGAGGCAAGAGACCCAGTACTTC.